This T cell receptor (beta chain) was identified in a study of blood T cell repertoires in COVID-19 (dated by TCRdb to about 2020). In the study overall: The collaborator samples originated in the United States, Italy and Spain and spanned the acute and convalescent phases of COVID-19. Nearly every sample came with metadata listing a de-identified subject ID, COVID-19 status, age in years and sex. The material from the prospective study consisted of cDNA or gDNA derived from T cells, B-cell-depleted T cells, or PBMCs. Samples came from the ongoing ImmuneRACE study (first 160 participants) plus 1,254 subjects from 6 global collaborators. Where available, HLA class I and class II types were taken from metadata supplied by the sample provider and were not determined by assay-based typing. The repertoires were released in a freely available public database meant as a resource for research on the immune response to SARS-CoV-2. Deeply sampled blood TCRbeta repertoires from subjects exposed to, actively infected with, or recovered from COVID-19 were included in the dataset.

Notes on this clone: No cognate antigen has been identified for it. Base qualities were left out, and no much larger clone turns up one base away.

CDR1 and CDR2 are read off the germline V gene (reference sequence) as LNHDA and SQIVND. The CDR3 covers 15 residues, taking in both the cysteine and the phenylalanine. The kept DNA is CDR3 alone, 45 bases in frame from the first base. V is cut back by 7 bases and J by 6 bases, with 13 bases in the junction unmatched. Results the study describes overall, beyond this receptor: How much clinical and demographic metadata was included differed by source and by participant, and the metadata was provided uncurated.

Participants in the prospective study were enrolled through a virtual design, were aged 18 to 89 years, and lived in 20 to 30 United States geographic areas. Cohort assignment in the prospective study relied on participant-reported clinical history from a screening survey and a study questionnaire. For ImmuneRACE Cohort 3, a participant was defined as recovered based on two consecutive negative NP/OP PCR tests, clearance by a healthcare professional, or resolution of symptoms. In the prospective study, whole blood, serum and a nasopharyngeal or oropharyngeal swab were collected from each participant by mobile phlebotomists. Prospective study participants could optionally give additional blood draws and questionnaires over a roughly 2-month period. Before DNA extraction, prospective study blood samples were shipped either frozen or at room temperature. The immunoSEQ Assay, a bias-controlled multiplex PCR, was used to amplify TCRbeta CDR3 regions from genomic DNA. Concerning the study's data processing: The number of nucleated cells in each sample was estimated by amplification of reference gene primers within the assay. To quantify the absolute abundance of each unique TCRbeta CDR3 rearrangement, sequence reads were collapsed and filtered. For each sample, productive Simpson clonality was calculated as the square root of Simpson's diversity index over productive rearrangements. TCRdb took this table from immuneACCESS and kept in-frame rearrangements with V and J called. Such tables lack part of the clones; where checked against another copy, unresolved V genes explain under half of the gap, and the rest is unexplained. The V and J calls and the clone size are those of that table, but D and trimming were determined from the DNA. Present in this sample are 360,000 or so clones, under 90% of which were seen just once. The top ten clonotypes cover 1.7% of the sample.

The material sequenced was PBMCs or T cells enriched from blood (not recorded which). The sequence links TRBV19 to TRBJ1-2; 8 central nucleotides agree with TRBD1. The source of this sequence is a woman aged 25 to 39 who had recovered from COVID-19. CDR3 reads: CASTTDREIRHGYTF. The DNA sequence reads TGTGCCAGTACCACGGACAGGGAAATCCGTCATGGCTACACCTTC.